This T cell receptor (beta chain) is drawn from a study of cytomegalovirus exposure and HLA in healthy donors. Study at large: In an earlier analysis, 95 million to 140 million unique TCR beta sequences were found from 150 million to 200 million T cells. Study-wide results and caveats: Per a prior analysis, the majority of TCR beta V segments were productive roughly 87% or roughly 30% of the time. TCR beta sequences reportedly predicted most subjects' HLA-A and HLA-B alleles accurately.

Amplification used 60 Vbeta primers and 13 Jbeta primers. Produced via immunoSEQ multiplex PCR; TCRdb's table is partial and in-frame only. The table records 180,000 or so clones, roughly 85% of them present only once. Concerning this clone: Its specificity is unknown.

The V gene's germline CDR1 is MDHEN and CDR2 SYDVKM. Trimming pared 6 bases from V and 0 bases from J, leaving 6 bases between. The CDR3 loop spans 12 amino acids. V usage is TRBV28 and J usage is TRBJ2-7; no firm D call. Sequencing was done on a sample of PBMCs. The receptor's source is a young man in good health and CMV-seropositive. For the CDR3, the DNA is TGTGCCAGCAGCACTTCCTCCTACGAGCAGTACTTC. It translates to CASSTSSYEQYF.